This T cell receptor beta chain is from a study of CXCR3-negative and CXCR3-positive naive CD8 T cells (dated by TCRdb to between 2018 and 2021). About the investigation overall: In total, about 135 million TRB reads were obtained, corresponding to roughly 1.5 +/- 0.3 million reads per library. The diversity and physicochemical repertoire analyses included fewer than twelve donors pooled from two independent experiments. For the TRBV-TRBJ cluster analysis, the naive subsets came from 5 donors, while the memory cells came from 3 donors.

As to this clonotype: This clone's antigen is unknown.

CDR1 and CDR2, looked up from the germline V gene, are SQVTM and ANQGSEA. From the cysteine up to the phenylalanine, the CDR3 has a length of 12 residues. Only the protein is available. This sample was sequenced with a NextSeq 550. The Human TCR Profiling Kit (MiLaboratory) was used to prepare UMI-labeled 5' RACE TRB cDNA libraries. The full amount of extracted RNA was used for cDNA synthesis, and the full amount of resulting cDNA was used for PCR amplification. Libraries were prepared in parallel with an identical number of PCR cycles. The published analysis was carried out like this. MIGEC and MiXCR extracted about 53,000 +/- 10,000 unique UMI-labeled TRB cDNA molecules per library, requiring at least two reads per UMI. On average, approximately 40,000 +/- 10,000 functional in-frame TRB CDR3 nucleotide clonotypes lacking stop codons were found per library. After each sample was downsampled to 5000 UMI-labeled TRB molecules, VDJtools was used to calculate diversity metrics such as normalized Shannon-Wiener and Chao1. Clonotype-size-weighted physicochemical properties of the central five CDR3 residues (interaction energy, strength, volume and Kidera factor 4) were computed in VDJtools. Following TCRdb reprocessing, every CDR3 protein sequence forms one entry, and DNA is not provided. The V and J calls and clone size are TCRdb's, not the authors'. The sample's clone listing holds some 130,000 distinct CDR3 sequences. The ten biggest clones cover approximately 0.3% of the sample.

For each CD8+ T cell subset, flow sorting was done in triplicate, and under 350,000 cells per subset went directly into RLT lysis buffer. To exclude memory contaminants, naive CD8+ T cells were stringently defined as CD45RO-CCR7+CD27+CD95-. Peripheral blood mononuclear cells were isolated from buffy coats by standard density gradient centrifugation. Naive CXCR3-negative and CXCR3-positive CD8+ T cells were flow-sorted on a FACSAria III. Total RNA was extracted from sorted cells using an RNeasy Mini Kit. On the study overall, not on this receptor specifically: Compared with CXCR3-negative naive cells, CXCR3-positive naive cells had TRB CDR3s with higher hydrophobicity (lower Kidera factor 4), lower energy, and higher strength and volume indices. Because surface CD5, which is linked to self-reactivity in mice, was comparable between the naive subsets, TCR interaction strength was also inferred from TRB CDR3 physicochemical properties. Both naive subsets had comparably high repertoire diversity, while memory CD8+ T cells had much lower repertoire diversity. CXCR3 expression partially decreased after cryopreservation, so most assays used freshly isolated PBMCs. Naive CXCR3-negative and CXCR3-positive cells from the same donor showed similar TRBV-TRBJ usage, whereas memory cells showed distinct patterns.

The specimen sequenced was naive CXCR3- CD8+ T cells from blood. The sample's cell subset or site label, decoded: CD45RO-CCR7+CD27+CD95- naive CD8+ T cells lacking CXCR3 (TNR3-). This sequence uses TRBV29-1 and TRBJ1-1; TCRdb reports TRBD1, a call that lacks DNA to check it against. This receptor was taken from a human donor in good health. Some clones in this sample may be carry-over from other donors' samples. The CDR3 reads as follows: CSFRGVNTEAFF.